This T cell receptor (beta chain) was observed in a study of blood T cell repertoires in COVID-19. Study-level background: COVID-19 samples collected from the United States, Italy and Spain covered acute and convalescent phases. Sources were T cells, B-cell-depleted T cells, or PBMCs; the material itself was cDNA or gDNA.

Germline V gene sequence: CDR1 SGHVS, CDR2 FNYEAQ. The V end lost 1 base, the J end lost 3 bases, and 13 bases lay between the germline ends. This CDR3 is built from 16 residues. Source study methods: It was from reference gene primer amplification that nucleated cell counts were estimated. Using immunoSEQ multiplex PCR, the repertoire was profiled, and TCRdb retains in-frame clones only, with some absent. V, J and clone size are taken as reported in that table, and D and trimming were inferred from the DNA itself. The top ten clones hold over 2.5% of a sample with a few hundred thousand clones, more than 85% of them seen once.

The rearrangement links TRBV7-6 to TRBJ2-1, with D maybe TRBD2 (7 bases). Source material: peripheral blood. The clonotype was recovered from a man aged 60 to 69 with acute or convalescent COVID-19. DNA for the CDR3: TGTGCCAGCAGCTTAGAGGGGGGGACGAACTACAATGAGCAGTTCTTC. Its translation: CASSLEGGTNYNEQFF.